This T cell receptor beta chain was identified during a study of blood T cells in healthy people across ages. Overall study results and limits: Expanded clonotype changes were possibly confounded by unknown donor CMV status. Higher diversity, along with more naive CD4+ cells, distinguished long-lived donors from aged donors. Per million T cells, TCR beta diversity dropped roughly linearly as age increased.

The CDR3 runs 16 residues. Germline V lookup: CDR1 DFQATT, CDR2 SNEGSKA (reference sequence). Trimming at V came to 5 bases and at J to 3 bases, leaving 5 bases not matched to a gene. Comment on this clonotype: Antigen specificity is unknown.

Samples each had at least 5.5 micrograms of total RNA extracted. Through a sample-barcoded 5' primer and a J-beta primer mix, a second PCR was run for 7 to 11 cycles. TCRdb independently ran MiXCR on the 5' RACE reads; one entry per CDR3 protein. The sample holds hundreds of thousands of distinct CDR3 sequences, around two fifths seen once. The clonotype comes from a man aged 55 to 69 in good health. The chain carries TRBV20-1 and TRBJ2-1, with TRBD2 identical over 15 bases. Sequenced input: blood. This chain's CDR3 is CSAPGTSGGFYNEQFF. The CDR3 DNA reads TGCAGTGCTCCCGGGACTAGCGGGGGGTTCTACAATGAGCAGTTCTTC.